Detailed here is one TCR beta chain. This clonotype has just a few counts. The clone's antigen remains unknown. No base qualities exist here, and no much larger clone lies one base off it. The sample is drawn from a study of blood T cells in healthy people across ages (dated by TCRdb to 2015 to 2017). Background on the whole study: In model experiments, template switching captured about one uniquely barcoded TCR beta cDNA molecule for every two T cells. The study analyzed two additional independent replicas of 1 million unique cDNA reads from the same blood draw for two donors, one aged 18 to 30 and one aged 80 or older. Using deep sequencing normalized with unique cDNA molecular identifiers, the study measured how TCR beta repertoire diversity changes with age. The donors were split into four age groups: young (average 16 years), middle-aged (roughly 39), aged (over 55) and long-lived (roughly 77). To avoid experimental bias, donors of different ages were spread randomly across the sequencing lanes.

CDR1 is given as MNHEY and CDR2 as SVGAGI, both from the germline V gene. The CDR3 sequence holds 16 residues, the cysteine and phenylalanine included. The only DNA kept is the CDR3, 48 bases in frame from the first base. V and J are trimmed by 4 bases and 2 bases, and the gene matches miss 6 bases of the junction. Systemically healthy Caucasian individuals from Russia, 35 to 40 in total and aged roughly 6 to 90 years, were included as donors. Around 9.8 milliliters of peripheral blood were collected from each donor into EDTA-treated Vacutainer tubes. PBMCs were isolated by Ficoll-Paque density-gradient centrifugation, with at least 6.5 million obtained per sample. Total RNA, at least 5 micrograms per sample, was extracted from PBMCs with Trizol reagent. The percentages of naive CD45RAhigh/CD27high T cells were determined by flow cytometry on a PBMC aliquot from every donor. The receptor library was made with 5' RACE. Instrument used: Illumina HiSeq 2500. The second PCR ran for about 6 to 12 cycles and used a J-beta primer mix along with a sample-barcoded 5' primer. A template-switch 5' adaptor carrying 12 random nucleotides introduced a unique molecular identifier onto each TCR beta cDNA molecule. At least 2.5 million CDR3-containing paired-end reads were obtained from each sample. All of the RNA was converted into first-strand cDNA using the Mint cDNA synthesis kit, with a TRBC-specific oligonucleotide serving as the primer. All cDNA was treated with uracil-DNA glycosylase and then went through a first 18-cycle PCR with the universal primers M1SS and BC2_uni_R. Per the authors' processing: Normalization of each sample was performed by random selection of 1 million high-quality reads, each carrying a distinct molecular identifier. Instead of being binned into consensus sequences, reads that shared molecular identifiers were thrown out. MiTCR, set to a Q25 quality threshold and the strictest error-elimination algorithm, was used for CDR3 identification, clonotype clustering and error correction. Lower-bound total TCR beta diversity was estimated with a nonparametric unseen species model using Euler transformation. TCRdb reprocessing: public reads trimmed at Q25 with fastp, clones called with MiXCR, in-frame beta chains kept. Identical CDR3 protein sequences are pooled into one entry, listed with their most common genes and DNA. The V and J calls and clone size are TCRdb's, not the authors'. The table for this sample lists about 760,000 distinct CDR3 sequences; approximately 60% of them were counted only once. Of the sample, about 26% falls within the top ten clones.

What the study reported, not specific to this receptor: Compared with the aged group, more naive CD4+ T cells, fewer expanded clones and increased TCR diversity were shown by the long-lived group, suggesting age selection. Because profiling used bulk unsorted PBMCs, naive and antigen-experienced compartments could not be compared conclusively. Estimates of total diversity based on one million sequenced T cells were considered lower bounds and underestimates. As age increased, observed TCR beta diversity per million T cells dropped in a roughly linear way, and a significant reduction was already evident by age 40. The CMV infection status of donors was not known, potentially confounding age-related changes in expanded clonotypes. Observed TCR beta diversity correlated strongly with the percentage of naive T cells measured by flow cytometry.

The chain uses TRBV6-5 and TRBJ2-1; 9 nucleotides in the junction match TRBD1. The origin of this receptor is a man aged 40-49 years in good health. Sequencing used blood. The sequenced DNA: TGTGCCAGCAGTTCGGACCGGGACAGGGCCTACAATGAGCAGTTCTTC. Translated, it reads CASSSDRDRAYNEQFF.